A selection of T cell receptor beta chains follows, all from one sample in a study of blood T cells in healthy people across ages. One entry per CDR3 protein, called by TCRdb with MiXCR from the 5' RACE reads. The sample lists 1.5 million to 2 million distinct CDR3 sequences; roughly two fifths were seen once. The sequencing sample was made of blood. The receptors come from a human donor in good health. CDR3s include the opening cysteine and the closing phenylalanine or tryptophan. A D gene is named only where the DNA matches it firmly. Only part of the rows carry a size: once, few, many, or a class if the clone is expanded.

clone_size j_call v_call d_call cdr3_nt cdr3_aa
. TRBJ2-4 TRBV20-1 . TGCAGTGCTCTACGGCAAGCCAAAAACATTCAGTACTTC CSALRQAKNIQYF
once TRBJ1-1 TRBV6-5 . TGTGCCAGCAGTCCATCGACTCCTGACACTGAAGCTTTCTTT CASSPSTPDTEAFF
few TRBJ2-3 TRBV7-2 . TGTGCCAGCAGCTTAGGCTTCACAGATATGCAGTATTTT CASSLGFTDMQYF
few TRBJ2-7 TRBV4-3 TRBD2 TGCGCCAGCAGCCCGGCGAGCGGACTAGCGGTCCCCTGGGAGCAGTACTTC CASSPASGLAVPWEQYF
few TRBJ2-5 TRBV10-3 TRBD2 TGTGCCATCAGTGAGTCGACTAGCGGGGGCACCCTCCTTTTTGGGCAGTACTTC CAISESTSGGTLLFGQYF
. TRBJ2-2 TRBV2 . TGTGCCAGTATCCAGCCCAACACCGGGGAGCTGTTTTTT CASIQPNTGELFF
. TRBJ2-7 TRBV28 TRBD1 TGTGCTTCAGTAGGGGACAGCTCCTACGAGCAGTACTTC CASVGDSSYEQYF
. TRBJ1-2 TRBV20-1 TRBD1 TGCAGTGCCCCGGACAGGGGAAAAGGTGGCTACACCTTC CSAPDRGKGGYTF
few TRBJ2-7 TRBV7-2 TRBD2 TGTGCCAGCAGTCGAGGACTAGCGAACTACGAGCAGTACTTC CASSRGLANYEQYF
. TRBJ1-1 TRBV11-2 TRBD1 TGTGCCAGCAGCTCCATCCCACAGGGGGTGACTGAAGCTTTCTTT CASSSIPQGVTEAFF
few TRBJ2-5 TRBV4-1 . TGCGCCAGCAGCCACACAACAGGTGCCCAAGAGACCCAGTACTTC CASSHTTGAQETQYF
once TRBJ1-1 TRBV7-9 . TGTGCCAGCAGTAGCCGCGCGGGAATTGGCTTGAACACTGAAGCTTTCTTT CASSSRAGIGLNTEAFF
. TRBJ2-3 TRBV12-3/TRBV12-4 TRBD2 TGTGCCAGCACCGCTAGCGGGATCAGCACAGATACGCAGTATTTT CASTASGISTDTQYF
. TRBJ2-1 TRBV7-2 . TGTGCCAGCAGCCCCGCCGTCGGGGACGGTGAGCAGTTCTTC CASSPAVGDGEQFF
. TRBJ2-5 TRBV11-2 . TGTGCCAGCAGCTCAGGGTCCCAGCCCCCATGGAGTGAGACCCAGTACTTC CASSSGSQPPWSETQYF
. TRBJ1-5 TRBV20-1 . TGCAGTGCCGGGATAGTGGCGGGCAATCAGCCCCAGCATTTT CSAGIVAGNQPQHF
. TRBJ2-1 TRBV7-2 TRBD2 TGCGCCAGCAGTTCCCACCGGGGGGACCACAATGAGCAGTTCTTC CASSSHRGDHNEQFF
once TRBJ1-2 TRBV4-2 TRBD1 TGTGCCAGCAGCCAGACCGGGACAGGGGGTTCGAACTATGGCTACACCTTC CASSQTGTGGSNYGYTF
. TRBJ1-4 TRBV20-1 . TGCAGTGCTAGTCTGGGGTATGAGGAAAAACTGTTTTTT CSASLGYEEKLFF
few TRBJ2-7 TRBV18 . TGTGCCAGCTCACAGGACAATACAGAGGACGAGCAGTACTTC CASSQDNTEDEQYF
. TRBJ2-5 TRBV5-1 . TGCGCCAGCAGCTTGTGGGTAGAAGAGACCCAGTACTTC CASSLWVEETQYF
. TRBJ1-5 TRBV4-1 . TGCGCCAGCAGCCAAGTAGGACATCTAAATCAGCCCCAGCATTTT CASSQVGHLNQPQHF
few TRBJ1-5 TRBV30 . TGTGCCTGGAGTGAGGGGTTGGCGAGCAATCAGCCCCAGCATTTT CAWSEGLASNQPQHF
. TRBJ1-1 TRBV6-2/TRBV6-3 . TGTGCCAGCAGCTTTTTTTCAAACACTGAAGCTTTCTTT CASSFFSNTEAFF
. TRBJ2-3 TRBV2 . TGTGCCAGCAGTGAAGCAGGGACGGTCACAACCCTCACAGATACGCAGTATTTT CASSEAGTVTTLTDTQYF
many TRBJ1-2 TRBV28 . TGTGCCAGCAGTGGGCCGAGGCCGTATGGCTACACCTTC CASSGPRPYGYTF
few TRBJ2-7 TRBV6-5 . TGTGCCAGCAGTTACGGGCGAAAAGGCGCCTACGAGCAGTACTTC CASSYGRKGAYEQYF
. TRBJ2-1 TRBV7-9 . TGTGCCAGCAGCTTCGGGGGCCATGGTGAGCAGTTCTTC CASSFGGHGEQFF
. TRBJ2-5 TRBV6-5 . TGTGCCAGCAGTTACTCCCGCGACAGAAAAGAGACCCAGTACTTC CASSYSRDRKETQYF